What follows describes a single T cell receptor beta chain. What it recognizes is unknown. The trim removed 2 bases at V and 5 bases at J, leaving 8 bases unmatched. The CDR3 covers 15 residues. Germline V lookup: CDR1 SGHKS, CDR2 YYEKEE (reference sequence). Assay: immunoSEQ multiplex PCR; the TCRdb copy retains only in-frame clones and omits some. The repertoire consists of about 61,000 clones, with around 78% occurring once and the leading ten covering about 7.1%. These data originate in a study of radiation and T cells in renal cell carcinoma. Whole-study context: Nephrectomy followed 15 Gy stereotactic body radiation by 4 weeks. Study findings and constraints: From baseline, blood top tumor clonotypes peaked at 2 weeks post-radiation.

Indicated time point: baseline pretreatment blood. Regarding treatment: 15 Gy SBRT to primary tumor, nephrectomy 4 weeks later. The chain carries TRBV5-5 and TRBJ1-2; 8 bases are shared with TRBD1. This TCR was recovered from a man aged 60-69 years with renal cell carcinoma. Sequencing was performed on blood, taken from a patient whose treatment included radiotherapy and nephrectomy. CDR3 loop: CASSFRQGREYGYTF. DNA of the CDR3: TGTGCCAGCAGCTTCCGACAGGGGCGGGAATATGGCTACACCTTC.